The clone carrying this T cell receptor (beta chain) was seen more than once but under ten times. This entry is derived from a study of T-cell memory formation after mild COVID-19. Study at large: Clustering of TCRs was largely donor specific.

TCRdb analysed the 5' RACE reads with MiXCR anew, one entry per CDR3 protein. The data contain about 320,000 distinct CDR3 sequences, roughly 13% of them singletons. The sequenced sample was PBMCs or a T cell subset sorted from them (not recorded which). This TCR was sampled from a man aged 18 to 30 who had mild COVID-19 (a few samples of this study predate the infection). Cell type and time point are not known.

CDR3 bases: TGTGCCAGCAGCGGCATGGGGAGGACAAGCGTTAGCACAGATACGCAGTATTTT. Its protein is CASSGMGRTSVSTDTQYF. The V call is TRBV7-9, the J call TRBJ2-3, with TRBD2 as a possible D gene (6 bases). CDR1 and CDR2 from the germline V gene are SEHNR and FQNEAQ (reference sequence). Trimming pared 5 bases from V and 0 bases from J, leaving 21 bases between. This CDR3 region has 18 residues.